The following is a T cell receptor beta chain sequence with its context. Researchers ran the assay at a deep level. Per sorted-subset replicate PCR, input was 150 to 250 ng DNA, representing 30,000 or so T cell genomes. Using immunoSEQ multiplex PCR, the repertoire was profiled, and TCRdb retains in-frame clones only, with some absent. Here the sample spans some 2,000,000 clones, just under 95% being singletons. The data originate from a study of shared clonotypes between healthy human individuals. Across the study: A couple of female and a few male donors aged 18 to 49 were enrolled.

The germline V gene encodes CDR1 SGDLS and CDR2 YYNGEE. The V segment lost 4 bases and the J segment 1 base; nucleotides outside the gene matches: 4. The CDR3 loop spans 14 amino acids. CD45RO-negative cells were positively selected for CCR7, leaving out terminally differentiated effector memory CD45RA+ cells. The sample taken for sequencing was naive CD8+ T cells sorted from blood. This receptor was identified in a man between 18 and 35 years old in good health. This sequence joins TRBV9 and TRBJ2-5; 7 bases line up with TRBD1. As DNA, the CDR3 is TGTGCCAGCAGCCCCGGGACAGCCCAAGAGACCCAGTACTTC. Translated: CASSPGTAQETQYF. Using reference TRBV9 and TRBJ2-5 for the parts outside the CDR3, the full variable domain is DSGVTQTPKHLITATGQRVTLRCSPRSGDLSVYWYQQSLDQGLQFLIQYYNGEERAKGNILERFSAQQFPDLHSELNLSSLELGDSALYFCASSPGTAQETQYFGPGTRLLVL.